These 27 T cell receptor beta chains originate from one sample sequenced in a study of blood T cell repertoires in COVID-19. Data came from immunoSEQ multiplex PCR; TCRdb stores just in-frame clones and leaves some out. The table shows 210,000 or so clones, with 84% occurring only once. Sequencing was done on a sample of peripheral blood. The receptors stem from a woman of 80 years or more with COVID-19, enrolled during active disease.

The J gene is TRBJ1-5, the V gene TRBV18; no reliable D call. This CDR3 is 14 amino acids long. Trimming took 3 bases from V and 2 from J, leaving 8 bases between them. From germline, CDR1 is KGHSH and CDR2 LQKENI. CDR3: CASSPNRGNQPQHF. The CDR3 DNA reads TGTGCCAGCTCACCGAATCGCGGCAATCAGCCCCAGCATTTT.

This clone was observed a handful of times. The CDR3: CASSVDAGDYEQYF. DNA for the CDR3: TGTGCCAGCAGCGTAGATGCAGGGGACTACGAGCAGTACTTC. The J gene is TRBJ2-7, the V gene TRBV9, with D maybe TRBD1 (6 bases). The V end was cut by 0 bases, the J end by 3 bases, with 10 bases between. CDR1 is SGDLS and CDR2 is YYNGEE in the germline V gene. The length of the CDR3 is 14 residues.

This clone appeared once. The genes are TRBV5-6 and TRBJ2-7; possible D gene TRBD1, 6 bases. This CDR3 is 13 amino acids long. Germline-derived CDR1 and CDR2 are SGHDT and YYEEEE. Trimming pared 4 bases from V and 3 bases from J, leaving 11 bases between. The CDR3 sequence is CASSRTGNYEQYF. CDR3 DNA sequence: TGTGCCAGCAGCCGCACAGGGAACTACGAGCAGTACTTC.

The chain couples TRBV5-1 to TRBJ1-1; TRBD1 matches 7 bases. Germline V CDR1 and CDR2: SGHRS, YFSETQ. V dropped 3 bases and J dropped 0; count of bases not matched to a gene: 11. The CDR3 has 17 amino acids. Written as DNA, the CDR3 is TGCGCCAGCAGCTCGGGACAGACCGGGGCTATGAACACTGAAGCTTTCTTT. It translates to CASSSGQTGAMNTEAFF.

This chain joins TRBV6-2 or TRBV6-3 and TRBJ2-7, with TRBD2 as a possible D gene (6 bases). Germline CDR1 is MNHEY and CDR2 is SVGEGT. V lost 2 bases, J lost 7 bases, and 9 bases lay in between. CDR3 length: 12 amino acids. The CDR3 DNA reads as TGTGCCAGCAGTTACCGGGCGGGGGAGCAGTACTTC. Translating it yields CASSYRAGEQYF.

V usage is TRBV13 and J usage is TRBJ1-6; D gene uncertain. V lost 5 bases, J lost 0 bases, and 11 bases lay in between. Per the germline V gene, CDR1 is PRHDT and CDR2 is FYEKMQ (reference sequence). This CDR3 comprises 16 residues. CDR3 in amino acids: CASSGGRSSYNSPLHF. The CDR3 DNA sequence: TGTGCCAGCAGCGGAGGACGGAGCTCCTATAATTCACCCCTCCACTTT.

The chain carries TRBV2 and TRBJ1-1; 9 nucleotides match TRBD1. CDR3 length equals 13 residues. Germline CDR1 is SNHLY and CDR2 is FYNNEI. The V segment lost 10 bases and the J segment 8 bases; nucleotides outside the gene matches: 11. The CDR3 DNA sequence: TGTGCCACCTCGGGACAGGGTGACGCCGAAGCTTTCTTT. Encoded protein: CATSGQGDAEAFF. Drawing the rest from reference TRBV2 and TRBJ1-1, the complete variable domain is EPEVTQTPSHQVTQMGQEVILRCVPISNHLYFYWYRQILGQKVEFLVSFYNNEISEKSEIFDDQFSVERPDGSNFTLKIRSTKLEDSAMYFCATSGQGDAEAFFGQGTRLTVV.

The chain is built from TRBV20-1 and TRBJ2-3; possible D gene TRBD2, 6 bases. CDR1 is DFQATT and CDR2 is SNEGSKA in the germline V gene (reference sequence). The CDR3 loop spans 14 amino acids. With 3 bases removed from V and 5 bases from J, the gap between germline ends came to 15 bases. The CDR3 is CSASSRDGLDTQYF. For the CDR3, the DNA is TGCAGTGCTAGTTCGCGGGATGGGCTAGATACGCAGTATTTT.

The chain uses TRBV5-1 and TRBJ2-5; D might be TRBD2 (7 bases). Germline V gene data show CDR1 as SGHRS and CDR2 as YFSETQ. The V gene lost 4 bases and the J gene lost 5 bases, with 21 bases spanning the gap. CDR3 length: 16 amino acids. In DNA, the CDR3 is TGCGCCAGCAGCCCACGGCTGGGGGGGGCCGCGGAGACCCAGTACTTC. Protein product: CASSPRLGGAAETQYF.

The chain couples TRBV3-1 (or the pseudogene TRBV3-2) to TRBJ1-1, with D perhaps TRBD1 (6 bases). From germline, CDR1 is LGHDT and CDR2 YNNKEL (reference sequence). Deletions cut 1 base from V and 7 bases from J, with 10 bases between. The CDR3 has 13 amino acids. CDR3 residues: CASSQVSRGEAFF. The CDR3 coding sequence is TGTGCCAGCAGCCAAGTTAGCAGGGGTGAAGCTTTCTTT.

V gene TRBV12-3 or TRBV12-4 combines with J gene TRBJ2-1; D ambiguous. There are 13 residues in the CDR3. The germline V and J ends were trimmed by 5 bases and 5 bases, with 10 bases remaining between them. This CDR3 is CASSPPPDNEQFF. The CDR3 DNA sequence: TGTGCCAGCAGTCCCCCCCCGGACAATGAGCAGTTCTTC.

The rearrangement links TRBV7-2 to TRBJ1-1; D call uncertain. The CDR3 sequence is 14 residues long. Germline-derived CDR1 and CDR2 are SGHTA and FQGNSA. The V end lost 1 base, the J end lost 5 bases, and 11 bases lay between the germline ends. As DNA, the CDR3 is TGTGCCAGCAGCTTAGGAGGGCGAGGAACTGAAGCTTTCTTT. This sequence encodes CASSLGGRGTEAFF.

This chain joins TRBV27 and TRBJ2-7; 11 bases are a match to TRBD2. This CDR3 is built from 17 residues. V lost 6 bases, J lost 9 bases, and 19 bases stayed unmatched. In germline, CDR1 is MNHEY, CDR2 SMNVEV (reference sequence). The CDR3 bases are TGTGCCAGCAGAGCAAAGGGGGCCGGGACTAGCGGAAGCCCGCAGTACTTC. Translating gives CASRAKGAGTSGSPQYF.

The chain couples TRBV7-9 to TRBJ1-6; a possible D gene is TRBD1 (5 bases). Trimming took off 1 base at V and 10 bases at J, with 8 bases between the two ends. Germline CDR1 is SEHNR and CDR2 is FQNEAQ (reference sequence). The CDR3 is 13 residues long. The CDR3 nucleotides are TGTGCCAGCAGCTTAGGCGGGGGGTCACCCCTCCACTTT. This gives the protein CASSLGGGSPLHF.

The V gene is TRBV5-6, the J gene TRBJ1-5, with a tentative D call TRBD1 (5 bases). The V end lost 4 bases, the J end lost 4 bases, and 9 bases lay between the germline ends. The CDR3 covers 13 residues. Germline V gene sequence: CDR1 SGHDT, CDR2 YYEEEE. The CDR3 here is CASSPRGNQPQHF. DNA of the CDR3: TGTGCCAGCAGCCCTCGGGGGAATCAGCCCCAGCATTTT.

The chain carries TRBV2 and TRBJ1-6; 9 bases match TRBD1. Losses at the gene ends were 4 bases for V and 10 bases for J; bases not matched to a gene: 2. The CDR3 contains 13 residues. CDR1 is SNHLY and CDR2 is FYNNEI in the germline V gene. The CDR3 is CASSVGTGSPLHF. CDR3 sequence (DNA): TGTGCCAGCAGTGTAGGGACAGGGTCACCCCTCCACTTT.

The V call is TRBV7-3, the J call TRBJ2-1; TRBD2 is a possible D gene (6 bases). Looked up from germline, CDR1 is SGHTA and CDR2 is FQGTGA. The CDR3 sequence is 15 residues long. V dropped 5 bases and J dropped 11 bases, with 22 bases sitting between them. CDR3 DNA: TGTGCCAGCAGCCCCACCAACTCGCGGGGCCAACAGCAGTTCTTC. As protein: CASSPTNSRGQQQFF.

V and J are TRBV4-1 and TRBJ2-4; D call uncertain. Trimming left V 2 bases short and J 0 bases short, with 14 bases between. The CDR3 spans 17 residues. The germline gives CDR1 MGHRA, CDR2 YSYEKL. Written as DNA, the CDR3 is TGCGCCAGCAGCCAACGACCGGAGCCGGGAGCCAAAAACATTCAGTACTTC. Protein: CASSQRPEPGAKNIQYF.

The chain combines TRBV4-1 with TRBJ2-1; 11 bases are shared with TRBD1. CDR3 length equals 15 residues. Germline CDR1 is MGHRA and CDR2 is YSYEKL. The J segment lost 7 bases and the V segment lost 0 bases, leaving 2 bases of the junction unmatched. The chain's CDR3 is CASSQEGTGGNEQFF. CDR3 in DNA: TGCGCCAGCAGCCAAGAAGGGACAGGGGGGAATGAGCAGTTCTTC.

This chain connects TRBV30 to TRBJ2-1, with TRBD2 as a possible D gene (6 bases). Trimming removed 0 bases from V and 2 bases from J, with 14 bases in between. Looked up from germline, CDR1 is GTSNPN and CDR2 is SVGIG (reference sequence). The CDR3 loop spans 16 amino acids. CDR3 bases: TGTGCCTGGAGTGTAGCGGGCGGCCGACCCTACAATGAGCAGTTCTTC. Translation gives CAWSVAGGRPYNEQFF.

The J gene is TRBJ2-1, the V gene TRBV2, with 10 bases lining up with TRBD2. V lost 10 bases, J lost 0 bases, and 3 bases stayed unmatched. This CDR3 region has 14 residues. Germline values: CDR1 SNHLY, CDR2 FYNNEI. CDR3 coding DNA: TGTGCCACACGGACTAGCGGCTCCTACAATGAGCAGTTCTTC. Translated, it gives CATRTSGSYNEQFF.

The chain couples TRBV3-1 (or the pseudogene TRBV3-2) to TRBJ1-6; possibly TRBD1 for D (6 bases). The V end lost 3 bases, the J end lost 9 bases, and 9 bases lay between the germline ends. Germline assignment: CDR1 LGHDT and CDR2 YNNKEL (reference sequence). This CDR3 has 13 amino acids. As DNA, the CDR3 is TGTGCCAGCAGCCAGGGGGCGGCTTCACCCCTCCACTTT. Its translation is CASSQGAASPLHF.

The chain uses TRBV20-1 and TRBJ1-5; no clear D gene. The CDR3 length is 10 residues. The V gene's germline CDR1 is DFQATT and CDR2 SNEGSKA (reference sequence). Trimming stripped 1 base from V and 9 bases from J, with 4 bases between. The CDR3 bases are TGCAGTGCTAGAGTCGTGCCCCAGCATTTT. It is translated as CSARVVPQHF.

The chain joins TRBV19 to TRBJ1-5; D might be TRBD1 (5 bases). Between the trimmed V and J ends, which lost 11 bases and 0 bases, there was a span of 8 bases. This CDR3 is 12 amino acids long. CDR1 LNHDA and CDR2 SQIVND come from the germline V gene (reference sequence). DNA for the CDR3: TGTGCCGCGGGGGATAGCAATCAGCCCCAGCATTTT. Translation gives CAAGDSNQPQHF.

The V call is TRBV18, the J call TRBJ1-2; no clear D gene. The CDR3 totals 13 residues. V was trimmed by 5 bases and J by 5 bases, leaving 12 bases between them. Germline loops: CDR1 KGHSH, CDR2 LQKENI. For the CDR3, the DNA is TGTGCCAGCTCAGGATCGGAGAGGTATGGCTACACCTTC. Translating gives CASSGSERYGYTF.

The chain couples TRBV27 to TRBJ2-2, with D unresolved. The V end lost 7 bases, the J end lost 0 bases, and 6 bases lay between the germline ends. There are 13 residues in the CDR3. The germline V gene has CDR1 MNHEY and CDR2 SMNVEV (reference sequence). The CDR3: CASKTPNTGELFF. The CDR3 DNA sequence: TGTGCCAGCAAAACTCCGAACACCGGGGAGCTGTTTTTT.

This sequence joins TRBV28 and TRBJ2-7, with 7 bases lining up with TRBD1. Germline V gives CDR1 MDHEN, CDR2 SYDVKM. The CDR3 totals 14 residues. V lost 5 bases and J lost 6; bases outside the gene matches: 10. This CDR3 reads CASSPDRINVEQYF. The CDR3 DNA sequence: TGTGCCAGCAGTCCGGACAGGATTAATGTCGAGCAGTACTTC.